The rows below give T cell receptor beta chains drawn from one sample of a study of T cell repertoires in cytomegalovirus infection. TCRdb re-derived calls from the reads in MiXCR, one entry per CDR3 protein. The sample includes hundreds of thousands of distinct CDR3 sequences, 20% to 25% seen only once; the top ten take roughly 8%. Sequencing input: CD8+ T cells from PBMCs. Receptors originate from a human donor in good health (CMV status not recorded). Some clones in this sample may be carry-over from other donors' samples. The CDR3 runs from the conserved cysteine through the conserved F or W. D genes are given only for firm matches. Where a row states a size, it is once, few, many or the class of an expanded clone; other rows omit it.

cdr3_aa | cdr3_nt | v_call | d_call | cdr3_length | j_call | clone_size
CASSMKEGNTEAFF | TGTGCCAGTAGTATGAAAGAAGGGAACACTGAAGCTTTCTTT | TRBV19 | - | 14 | TRBJ1-1 | -
CASSAGQNLNYGYTF | TGTGCCAGCAGTGCGGGACAGAACCTTAACTATGGCTACACCTTC | TRBV28 | TRBD1 | 15 | TRBJ1-2 | many
CASSFGEGYEQYF | - | TRBV7-2 | - | 13 | TRBJ2-7 | many
CASSQAYRPPANSPLHF | TGTGCCAGCAGCCAAGCTTACAGACCACCGGCAAATTCACCCCTCCACTTT | TRBV14 | - | 17 | TRBJ1-6 | -
CSASSGWESSYNEQFF | TGCAGTGCTTCTAGCGGGTGGGAAAGCTCCTACAATGAGCAGTTCTTC | TRBV20-1 | TRBD2 | 16 | TRBJ2-1 | -
CSARAIRDTGSNQPQHF | TGCAGTGCTAGGGCTATCCGGGACACTGGGTCCAATCAGCCCCAGCATTTT | TRBV20-1 | - | 17 | TRBJ1-5 | few
CASRGPDTGELFF | TGTGCCAGCAGGGGACCAGACACCGGGGAGCTGTTTTTT | TRBV6-2/TRBV6-3 | - | 13 | TRBJ2-2 | -
CAISEAGGVETQYF | TGTGCCATCAGTGAGGCGGGGGGCGTTGAGACCCAGTACTTC | TRBV10-3 | TRBD2 | 14 | TRBJ2-5 | -
CASSGPDGDYNEQFF | TGTGCCAGCAGCGGACCCGACGGCGACTACAATGAGCAGTTCTTC | TRBV7-9 | - | 15 | TRBJ2-1 | many
CASWEGAVNSPLHF | TGTGCCAGTTGGGAGGGGGCAGTTAATTCACCCCTCCACTTT | TRBV7-9 | TRBD1 | 14 | TRBJ1-6 | few
CASSLESGNTIYF | TGTGCCAGCAGCCTGGAGTCTGGAAACACCATATATTTT | TRBV13 | - | 13 | TRBJ1-3 | few
CASSFLSYSGNTIYF | TGTGCCAGCAGCTTCCTCTCCTACTCTGGAAACACCATATATTTT | TRBV7-9 | - | 15 | TRBJ1-3 | -
CSATGGYRYKQYF | TGCAGTGCTACAGGGGGGTATCGTTACAAGCAGTACTTC | TRBV20-1 | - | 13 | TRBJ2-7 | -
CASRTGMNEKLFF | TGTGCCAGCAGGACAGGCATGAATGAAAAACTGTTTTTT | TRBV27 | - | 13 | TRBJ1-4 | few
CASSLPPGQGPLGTGNTIYF | TGTGCCAGCAGCCTTCCGCCGGGACAGGGTCCCCTAGGAACTGGAAACACCATATATTTT | TRBV7-9 | TRBD1 | 20 | TRBJ1-3 | many
CASSLGTVVYTF | TGTGCCAGCAGTTTGGGGACCGTGGTCTACACCTTC | TRBV7-2 | - | 12 | TRBJ1-2 | many